One and the same sample provided the 30 T cell receptor beta chains below, sequenced in a study of blood T cell repertoires in COVID-19. The repertoire was sequenced with immunoSEQ multiplex PCR; TCRdb's copy has only in-frame clones and lacks some. The sample holds approximately 230,000 clones, 70% to 90% seen once. The specimen sequenced was peripheral blood. Source of these receptors: a woman aged 25 to 39 with COVID-19, enrolled during active disease.

The rearrangement links TRBV9 to TRBJ2-3; 10 bases fit TRBD2. This CDR3 region has 16 residues. Germline CDR1 SGDLS, CDR2 YYNGEE. With V trimmed by 0 bases and J by 4 bases, 5 bases remained unmatched. In nucleotides, the CDR3 is TGTGCCAGCAGCGTAGGTCAGCGGGAGGGCGCAGATACGCAGTATTTT. Protein: CASSVGQREGADTQYF.

This rearrangement joins TRBV2 to TRBJ2-3; D is ambiguous. V was clipped by 6 bases and J by 6 bases, with 10 bases between them. Per germline, CDR1 SNHLY and CDR2 FYNNEI. The CDR3 runs 12 residues. DNA of the CDR3: TGTGCCAGCAGCCTAAACCTCGATACGCAGTATTTT. It translates to CASSLNLDTQYF.

This rearrangement joins TRBV10-3 to TRBJ2-1, with 8 bases matching TRBD1. The germline CDR1 and CDR2 sequences are ENHRY and SYGVKD. V dropped 7 bases and J dropped 7; count of bases not matched to a gene: 15. The CDR3 runs to 16 residues. The CDR3 is CAIKAPPGGGGNEQFF. CDR3 in DNA: TGTGCCATCAAAGCACCCCCAGGGGGCGGTGGAAATGAGCAGTTCTTC.

The chain recombines TRBV7-2 with TRBJ2-5, with D tentatively TRBD2 (5 bases). This CDR3 region has 12 residues. In germline, CDR1 is SGHTA, CDR2 FQGNSA. Trimming cost V 5 bases and J 7 bases, with 11 bases left between them. The CDR3 loop is CASSQYRGTQYF. As DNA, the CDR3 is TGTGCCAGCAGCCAGTACCGGGGGACCCAGTACTTC.

This clone was seen just once. The chain is built from TRBV7-2 and TRBJ2-1, with D possibly TRBD2 on 5 matching bases. The CDR3 is 13 residues long. Deletions cut 5 bases from V and 7 bases from J, with 12 bases between. Germline V gene data show CDR1 as SGHTA and CDR2 as FQGNSA. CDR3 protein: CASSEAPGNEQFF. CDR3 coding DNA: TGTGCCAGCAGCGAAGCTCCGGGGAATGAGCAGTTCTTC.

The V call is TRBV9, the J call TRBJ1-2; TRBD1 aligns across 7 bases. Unmatched junction bases numbered 11, after V lost 5 bases and J lost 4 bases. The CDR3 runs 15 residues. Germline assignment: CDR1 SGDLS and CDR2 YYNGEE. CDR3 in amino acids: CASRLSPGGSYGYTF. The DNA of the CDR3 is TGTGCCAGCAGGTTGAGCCCAGGGGGATCCTATGGCTACACCTTC.

V and J are TRBV27 and TRBJ1-1; D is unresolved. In germline, CDR1 is MNHEY, CDR2 SMNVEV (reference sequence). V lost 2 bases and J lost 8, with 15 bases in between. This CDR3 contains 14 residues. The CDR3 here is CASSLTINRREAFF. In nucleotides, the CDR3 is TGTGCCAGCAGTTTAACGATAAATCGGAGGGAAGCTTTCTTT.

In this sample, this clone turned up a few times. The V call is TRBV12-3 or TRBV12-4, the J call TRBJ2-7, with 7 bases fitting TRBD2. The CDR3 has 12 amino acids. This chain's CDR3 is CASSGGGPRRDV. The CDR3 coding sequence is TGTGCCAGCAGTGGGGGGGGTCCCCGGAGGGACGTC.

The V gene is TRBV6-2 or TRBV6-3, the J gene TRBJ2-3, with D possibly TRBD2 on 6 matching bases. The CDR3 is made up of 17 amino acids. Germline V lookup: CDR1 MNHEY, CDR2 SVGEGT. V was shortened by 5 bases and J by 0 bases, with 18 bases between the two germline ends. The CDR3 DNA reads as TGTGCCAGCAGTGACCCCTCCTTAGCGGCAAGCACAGATACGCAGTATTTT. This encodes CASSDPSLAASTDTQYF.

The chain uses TRBV28 and TRBJ1-3, with TRBD1 matching over 7 bases. The CDR3 extends over 15 amino acids. V lost 0 bases to trimming and J lost 4 bases; unmatched junction nucleotides: 3. Germline CDR1 reads MDHEN; CDR2 reads SYDVKM. The CDR3 region has the DNA TGTGCCAGCAGTTTATGGGACAGGTCCGGAAACACCATATATTTT. Its protein product is CASSLWDRSGNTIYF.

CDR3 DNA sequence: TGTGCCAGCCAGGACAGGGGGAGAGCTGGAAACACCATATATTTT. Translated: CASQDRGRAGNTIYF. The chain joins TRBV27 to TRBJ1-3, with TRBD1 matching over 10 bases. The CDR3 is 15 residues long. CDR1 and CDR2 (germline): MNHEY, SMNVEV (reference sequence). The V and J ends lost 8 bases and 2 bases, in that order; junction bases with no gene match: 6.

This clone was seen more than once but under ten times. The V and J genes are TRBV20-1 and TRBJ1-2; 7 nucleotides align to TRBD1. CDR1 and CDR2 from the germline V gene are DFQATT and SNEGSKA (reference sequence). J lost 4 bases, V lost 4 bases, and 0 bases had no gene match. This CDR3 spans 11 amino acids. Here the CDR3 reads CSATGGYGYTF. CDR3 DNA sequence: TGCAGTGCTACAGGGGGCTATGGCTACACCTTC.

The chain joins TRBV5-1 to TRBJ2-1; tentatively, D is TRBD1 (6 bases). Trimming removed 2 bases at V and 4 bases at J, with 16 bases between. CDR3 length: 16 residues. The germline CDR1 and CDR2 sequences are SGHRS and YFSETQ. The CDR3 region is CASSFPRAGAYNEQFF. The DNA of the CDR3 is TGCGCCAGCAGCTTTCCGAGGGCAGGGGCTTACAATGAGCAGTTCTTC.

This rearrangement joins TRBV5-1 to TRBJ1-1; no definite D call. Trimming left V 0 bases short and J 8 bases short, with 11 bases between. CDR3 size: 13 residues. Germline CDR1 and CDR2: SGHRS and YFSETQ. The CDR3 sequence is CASSLESDNEAFF. In DNA, the CDR3 is TGCGCCAGCAGCTTGGAGTCAGATAACGAAGCTTTCTTT. Full variable domain (remainder filled in from reference TRBV5-1 and TRBJ1-1): KAGVTQTPRYLIKTRGQQVTLSCSPISGHRSVSWYQQTPGQGLQFLFEYFSETQRNKGNFPGRFSGRQFSNSRSEMNVSTLELGDSALYLCASSLESDNEAFFGQGTRLTVV.

The rearrangement joins TRBV4-2 to TRBJ2-2; D perhaps matches TRBD2 (7 bases). V lost 0 bases to trimming and J lost 4 bases, with 21 bases between them. CDR1 is LGHNA and CDR2 is YNFKEQ in the germline V gene. The CDR3 is 19 amino acids. The CDR3 DNA reads TGTGCCAGCAGCCAAGAGGGGGGGGACACTTCCCGGGGCACCGGGGAGCTGTTTTTT. It translates to CASSQEGGDTSRGTGELFF.

The V call is TRBV6-5, the J call TRBJ2-3; possibly TRBD2 for D (6 bases). The CDR3 runs to 15 residues. Germline CDR1 MNHEY, CDR2 SVGAGI. Trimming removed 0 bases from V and 4 bases from J, with 11 bases in between. The DNA for the CDR3 is TGTGCCAGCAGTTACTCGAGTTCGGGGGCAGATACGCAGTATTTT. It specifies CASSYSSSGADTQYF.

This clone has only a few counts. The gene calls are TRBV6-4 and TRBJ2-3, with D tentatively TRBD2 (7 bases). This CDR3 has 15 amino acids. V was cut by 3 bases and J by 4 bases, with 14 bases left in between. Per the germline V gene, CDR1 is MRHNA and CDR2 is SNTAGT. CDR3 protein: CASSERGGAADTQYF. CDR3 DNA: TGTGCCAGCAGTGAAAGAGGGGGGGCCGCAGATACGCAGTATTTT.

The CDR3 reads CASTSPGGDTQYF. CDR3 DNA sequence: TGTGCCAGCACCTCCCCCGGGGGAGATACGCAGTATTTT. This chain links TRBV11-1 with TRBJ2-3; tentative D call: TRBD2 (6 bases). Germline V CDR1 and CDR2: SGHAT, FQDESV (reference sequence). The germline V and J ends were trimmed by 7 bases and 5 bases, with 13 bases remaining between them. The CDR3 spans 13 residues. The full variable domain, completed using reference TRBV11-1 and TRBJ2-3, is EAEVAQSPRYKITEKSQAVAFWCDPISGHATLYWYRQILGQGPELLVQFQDESVVDDSQLPKDRFSAERLKGVDSTLKIQPAELGDSAMYLCASTSPGGDTQYFGPGTRLTVL.

The sample holds a few counts of this clone. The genes are TRBV29-1 and TRBJ2-2, with D unresolved. Germline V lookup: CDR1 SQVTM, CDR2 ANQGSEA. There are 11 residues in the CDR3. The V end lost 4 bases, the J end lost 5 bases, and 5 bases lay between the germline ends. The DNA for the CDR3 is TGCAGCGTTGTGAGAACCGGGGAGCTGTTTTTT. Translating gives CSVVRTGELFF.

V gene TRBV6-2 or TRBV6-3 combines with J gene TRBJ2-7; TRBD1 might be the D (6 bases). The CDR3 loop spans 17 amino acids. Trimming left V 2 bases short and J 0 bases short, with 17 bases between. Germline V lookup: CDR1 MNHEY, CDR2 SVGEGT. Written as DNA, the CDR3 is TGTGCCAGCAGTTACCCCAGCAGGGGCGGAGGCTCCTACGAGCAGTACGTC. It encodes CASSYPSRGGGSYEQYV.

The chain is built from TRBV3-1 (or the pseudogene TRBV3-2) and TRBJ1-5; TRBD1 matches at 8 bases. Germline loops: CDR1 LGHDT, CDR2 YNNKEL (reference sequence). The length of the CDR3 is 15 residues. Trimming took 0 bases from V and 7 from J; bases not matched to a gene: 5. Written as DNA, the CDR3 is TGTGCCAGCAGCCAAGAAGGACAGGGACTCCAGCCCCAGCATTTT. It specifies CASSQEGQGLQPQHF.

The chain combines TRBV24-1 with TRBJ2-3, with TRBD2 matching over 10 bases. Germline CDR1 KGHDR, CDR2 SFDVKD. The CDR3 extends over 14 amino acids. V trimming: 11 bases; J trimming: 2 bases; junction bases outside the gene matches: 6. CDR3 nucleotide sequence: TGTGCCATCGCCAGCGGGGGGGCCACAGATACGCAGTATTTT. As protein: CAIASGGATDTQYF.

A single count supports this clone. The gene calls are TRBV19 and TRBJ2-1, with 7 bases lining up with TRBD2. This CDR3 contains 15 residues. V shed 5 bases and J 4 bases; nucleotides not matched to a gene: 8. Germline V gene data show CDR1 as LNHDA and CDR2 as SQIVND (reference sequence). The CDR3 loop reads CASSRPAGRYNEQFF. For the CDR3, the DNA is TGTGCCAGTAGTCGGCCAGCGGGGCGTTACAATGAGCAGTTCTTC. The full variable domain, in which reference TRBV19 and TRBJ2-1 provide the parts outside the CDR3, is DGGITQSPKYLFRKEGQNVTLSCEQNLNHDAMYWYRQDPGQGLRLIYYSQIVNDFQKGDIAEGYSVSREKKESFPLTVTSAQKNPTAFYLCASSRPAGRYNEQFFGPGTRLTVL.

The rearrangement joins TRBV5-8 to TRBJ1-2; 7 bases are shared with TRBD1. Germline V gene sequence: CDR1 SGHTS, CDR2 YDEGEE. The V and J ends lost 0 bases and 0 bases, in that order; junction bases with no gene match: 2. The CDR3 spans 15 residues. CDR3 sequence: CASSLGQGANYGYTF. The CDR3 DNA reads as TGTGCCAGCAGCTTGGGACAGGGAGCTAACTATGGCTACACCTTC.

V and J are TRBV27 and TRBJ1-2; D remains ambiguous. The CDR3 contains 13 residues. CDR1 MNHEY and CDR2 SMNVEV come from the germline V gene (reference sequence). Trimming removed 5 bases from V and 5 bases from J, with 12 bases in between. The DNA for the CDR3 is TGTGCCAGCAGTCCTCATGAGGGATATGGCTACACCTTC. Protein product: CASSPHEGYGYTF.

CDR3 nucleotide sequence: TGCGCCAGCAGTGAGTCGCGGACAGGGGCTCTGTACGAGCAGTACTTC. Translating gives CASSESRTGALYEQYF. This rearrangement joins TRBV10-1 to TRBJ2-7; 9 nucleotides match TRBD1. The V gene end was trimmed by 0 bases and the J gene end by 4 bases; junction bases not matched to a gene: 7. This CDR3 has 16 amino acids. CDR1 is WNHNN and CDR2 is SYGVQD in the germline V gene (reference sequence).

This sequence joins TRBV7-2 and TRBJ2-1, with 9 bases that match TRBD2. J lost 7 bases, V lost 4 bases, and 14 bases had no gene match. Germline loops: CDR1 SGHTA, CDR2 FQGNSA. This CDR3 region has 17 residues. This chain's CDR3 is CASSSRSGGRAWNEQFF. For the CDR3, the DNA is TGTGCCAGCAGCTCCCGATCGGGCGGGAGGGCCTGGAATGAGCAGTTCTTC. The whole variable domain, filled in from reference TRBV7-2 and TRBJ2-1, reads GAGVSQSPSNKVTEKGKDVELRCDPISGHTALYWYRQSLGQGLEFLIYFQGNSAPDKSGLPSDRFSAERTGGSVSTLTIQRTQQEDSAVYLCASSSRSGGRAWNEQFFGPGTRLTVL.

The rearrangement joins TRBV6-5 to TRBJ2-1; D is perhaps TRBD2 (7 bases). Germline-derived CDR1 and CDR2 are MNHEY and SVGAGI. The CDR3 covers 15 residues. V was clipped by 2 bases and J by 4 bases, with 12 bases between them. The CDR3 DNA sequence: TGTGCCAGCAGTTACGCGGGGGCCAGTTACAATGAGCAGTTCTTC. Amino acid sequence: CASSYAGASYNEQFF.

The chain uses TRBV4-2 and TRBJ2-1, with 11 positions matching TRBD2. The CDR3 has 17 residues. Germline CDR1 and CDR2: LGHNA and YNFKEQ. Losses at the gene ends were 1 base for V and 4 bases for J; bases not matched to a gene: 6. In nucleotides, the CDR3 is TGTGCCAGCAGCCAAGCCTCCACTAGCGGGGGTTACAATGAGCAGTTCTTC. Translation gives CASSQASTSGGYNEQFF.

V is TRBV4-1 and J is TRBJ1-2; D is perhaps TRBD1 (6 bases). Germline CDR1 reads MGHRA; CDR2 reads YSYEKL. V was trimmed by 5 bases and J by 1 base, leaving 14 bases between them. CDR3 length: 15 residues. In DNA, the CDR3 is TGCGCCAGCAGCAGAGGGGGGGGAAGTAACTATGGCTACACCTTC. It is translated as CASSRGGGSNYGYTF.